This entry is about one T cell receptor beta chain. What it binds is not known. This sample is part of a study of molecular identifiers for immune sequencing clone quantification. The CDR3 has 11 residues. The J segment lost 8 bases and the V segment lost 7 bases, leaving 6 bases of the junction unmatched. From germline, CDR1 is GTSNPN and CDR2 SVGIG (reference sequence). TCRdb used MiXCR to reprocess the PCR reads, holding one entry per CDR3 protein. Of about 640,000 distinct CDR3 sequences in the sample, about 20% were seen once. Overall study findings and caveats: Over 98% of effector molecules, but under 1% in naive cells, were held by clones with more than 20 RNA copies. Barcode sharing among identical TCR molecules could make large clones appear smaller.

Material for sequencing was naive CD8+ T cells from blood, with Jurkat cell RNA spiked in. The subset denotes: FACS-sorted CD8+CD4-CCR7+CD45RA+ naive T cells. V is TRBV30 and J is TRBJ1-2; 8 bases fit TRBD1. The clonotype was recovered from a human donor in good health. Some libraries in this study had Jurkat cell RNA spiked in. For the CDR3, the DNA is TGTGCCTATTGGACAGGGTCAGGCTACACCTTC. Amino acids: CAYWTGSGYTF. The full variable domain, its missing parts supplied by reference TRBV30 and TRBJ1-2, is SQTIHQWPATLVQPVGSPLSLECTVEGTSNPNLYWYRQAAGRGLQLLFYSVGIGQISSEVPQNLSASRPQDRQFILSSKKLLLSDSGFYLCAYWTGSGYTFGSGTRLTVV.